This TCR beta chain was profiled in a study of blood T cell repertoires in COVID-19. Study-wide context: There were acute and convalescent COVID-19 samples, and they came from the United States, Italy and Spain. T cells, B-cell-depleted T cells, or PBMCs supplied cDNA or gDNA.

Original analysis: Amplification of reference gene primers was used by the study to estimate nucleated cell counts. Method: immunoSEQ multiplex PCR; TCRdb's copy keeps in-frame clones and lacks some. The V and J calls and clone size were taken over from that table, and D and trimming were inferred from the DNA. This sample has hundreds of thousands of clones, with around 84% found just once. The V and J ends lost 6 bases and 1 base, in that order; junction bases with no gene match: 6. This CDR3 spans 15 amino acids. Germline CDR1 reads LNHDA; CDR2 reads SQIVND (reference sequence). This clone was seen repeatedly, ten times or more.

The sequence was collected from a young man with active or convalescent COVID-19. Sequenced input: peripheral blood. The chain has TRBV19 and TRBJ1-1, with 9 bases lining up with TRBD1. The CDR3 DNA reads as TGTGCCAGTAGCCCAGGGGACAGGGCGAACACTGAAGCTTTCTTT. Translation gives CASSPGDRANTEAFF.